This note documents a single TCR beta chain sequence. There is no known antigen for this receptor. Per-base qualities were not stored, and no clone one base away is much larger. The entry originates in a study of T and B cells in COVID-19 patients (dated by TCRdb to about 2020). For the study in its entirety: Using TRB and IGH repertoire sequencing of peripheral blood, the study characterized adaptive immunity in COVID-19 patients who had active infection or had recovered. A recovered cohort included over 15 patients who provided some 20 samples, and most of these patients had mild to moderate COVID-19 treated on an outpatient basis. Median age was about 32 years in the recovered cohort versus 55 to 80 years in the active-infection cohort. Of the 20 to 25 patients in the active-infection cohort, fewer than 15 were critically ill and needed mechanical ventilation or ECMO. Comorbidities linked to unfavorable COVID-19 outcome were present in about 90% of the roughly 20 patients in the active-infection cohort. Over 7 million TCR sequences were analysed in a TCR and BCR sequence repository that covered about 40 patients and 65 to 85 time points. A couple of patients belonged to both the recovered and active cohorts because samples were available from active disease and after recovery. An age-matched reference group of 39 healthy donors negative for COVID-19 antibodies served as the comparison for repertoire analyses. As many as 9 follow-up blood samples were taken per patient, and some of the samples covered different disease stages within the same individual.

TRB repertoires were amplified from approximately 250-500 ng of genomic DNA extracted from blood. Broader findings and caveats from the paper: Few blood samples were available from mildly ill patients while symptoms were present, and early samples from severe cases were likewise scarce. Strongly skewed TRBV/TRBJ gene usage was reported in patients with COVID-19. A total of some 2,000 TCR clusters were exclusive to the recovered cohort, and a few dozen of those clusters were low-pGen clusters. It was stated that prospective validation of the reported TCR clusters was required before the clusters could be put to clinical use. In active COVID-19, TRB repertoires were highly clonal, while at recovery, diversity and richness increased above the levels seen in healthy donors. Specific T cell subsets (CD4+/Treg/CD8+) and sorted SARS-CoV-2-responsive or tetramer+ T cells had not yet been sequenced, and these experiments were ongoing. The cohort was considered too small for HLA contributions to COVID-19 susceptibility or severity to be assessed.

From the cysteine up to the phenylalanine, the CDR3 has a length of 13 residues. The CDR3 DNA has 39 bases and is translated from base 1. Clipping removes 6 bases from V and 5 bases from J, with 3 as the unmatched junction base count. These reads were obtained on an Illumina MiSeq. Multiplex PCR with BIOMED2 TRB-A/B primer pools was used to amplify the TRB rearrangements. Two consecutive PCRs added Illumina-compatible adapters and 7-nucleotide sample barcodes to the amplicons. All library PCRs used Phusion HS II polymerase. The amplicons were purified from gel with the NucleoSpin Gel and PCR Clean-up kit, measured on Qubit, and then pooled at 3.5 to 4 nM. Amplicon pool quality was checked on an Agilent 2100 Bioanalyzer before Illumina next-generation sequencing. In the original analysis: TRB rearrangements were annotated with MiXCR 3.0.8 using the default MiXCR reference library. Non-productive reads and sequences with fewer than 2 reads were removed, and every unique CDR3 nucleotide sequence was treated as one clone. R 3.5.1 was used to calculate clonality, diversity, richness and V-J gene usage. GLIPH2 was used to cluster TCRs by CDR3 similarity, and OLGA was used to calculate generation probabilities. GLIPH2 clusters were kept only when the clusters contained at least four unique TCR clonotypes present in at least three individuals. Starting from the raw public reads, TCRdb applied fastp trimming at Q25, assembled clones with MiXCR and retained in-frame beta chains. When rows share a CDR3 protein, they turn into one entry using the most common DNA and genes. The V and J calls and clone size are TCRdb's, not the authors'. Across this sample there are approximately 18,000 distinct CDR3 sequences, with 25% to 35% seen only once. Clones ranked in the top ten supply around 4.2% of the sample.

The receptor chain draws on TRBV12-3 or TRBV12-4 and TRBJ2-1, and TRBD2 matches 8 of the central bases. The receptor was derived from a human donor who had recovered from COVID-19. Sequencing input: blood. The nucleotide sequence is TGTGCCAGCAGCCCGGGAGGGCACAATGAGCAGTTCTTC. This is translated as CASSPGGHNEQFF.